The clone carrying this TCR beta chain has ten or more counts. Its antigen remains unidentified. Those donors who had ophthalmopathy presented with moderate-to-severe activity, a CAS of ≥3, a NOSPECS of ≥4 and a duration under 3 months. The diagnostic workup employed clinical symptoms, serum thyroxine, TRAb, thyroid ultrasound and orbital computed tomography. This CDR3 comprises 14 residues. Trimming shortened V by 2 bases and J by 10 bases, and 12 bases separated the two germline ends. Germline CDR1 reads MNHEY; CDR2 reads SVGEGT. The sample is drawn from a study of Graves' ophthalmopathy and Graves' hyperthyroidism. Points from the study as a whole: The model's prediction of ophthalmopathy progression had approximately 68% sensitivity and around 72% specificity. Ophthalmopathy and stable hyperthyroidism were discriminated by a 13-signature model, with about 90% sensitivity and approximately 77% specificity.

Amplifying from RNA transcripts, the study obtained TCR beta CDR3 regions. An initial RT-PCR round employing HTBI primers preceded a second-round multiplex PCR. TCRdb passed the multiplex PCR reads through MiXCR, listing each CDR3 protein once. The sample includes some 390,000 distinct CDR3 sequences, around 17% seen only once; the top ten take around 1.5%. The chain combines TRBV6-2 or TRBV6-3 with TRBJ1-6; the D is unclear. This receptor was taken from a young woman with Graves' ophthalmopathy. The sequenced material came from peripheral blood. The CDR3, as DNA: TGTGCCAGCAGTTACGAGTTGGCAAGGTCACCCCTCCACTTT. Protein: CASSYELARSPLHF.